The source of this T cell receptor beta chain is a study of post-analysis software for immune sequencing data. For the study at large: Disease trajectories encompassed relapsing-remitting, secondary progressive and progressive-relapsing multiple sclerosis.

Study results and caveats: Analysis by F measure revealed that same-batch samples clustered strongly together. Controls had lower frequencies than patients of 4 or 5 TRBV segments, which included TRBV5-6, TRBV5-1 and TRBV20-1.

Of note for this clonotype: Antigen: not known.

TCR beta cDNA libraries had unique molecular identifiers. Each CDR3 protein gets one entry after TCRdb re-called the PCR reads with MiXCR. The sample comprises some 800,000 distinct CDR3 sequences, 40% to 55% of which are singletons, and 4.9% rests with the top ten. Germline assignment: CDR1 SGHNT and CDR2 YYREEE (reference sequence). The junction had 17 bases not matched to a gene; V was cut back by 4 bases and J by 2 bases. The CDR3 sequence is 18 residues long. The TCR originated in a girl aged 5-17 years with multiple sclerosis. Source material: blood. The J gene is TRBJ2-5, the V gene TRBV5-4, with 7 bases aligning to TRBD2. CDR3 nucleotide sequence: TGTGCCAGCAGCACCGGGCAGGCGGGGGTGAGGGCACAAGAGACCCAGTACTTC. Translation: CASSTGQAGVRAQETQYF.